This passage covers 2 T cell receptor beta chains from one sample sequenced in a study of T-cell reconstitution after alpha-beta-depleted transplantation in children. Notes on the study in general: At the one-year point after transplant, T-cell counts and TCRbeta diversity were found to come mostly from T cells that had been newly produced.

The antigens these receptors bind are not known. During its preparation, the TCRbeta library received unique molecular identifiers. Each CDR3 protein is one row after TCRdb ran MiXCR on the PCR reads. The data contain about 290,000 distinct CDR3 sequences, roughly 7.8% of them singletons. The source material was peripheral blood, sampled 360 days after TCRalphabeta/CD19-depleted stem cell transplant. Every receptor here comes from a female patient younger than 10 who had a stem cell transplant for Fanconi anemia, so the T cells may come from the graft donor.

The chain has TRBV12-3 or TRBV12-4 and TRBJ1-1; tentative D call: TRBD1 (6 bases). Deletions cut 3 bases from V and 0 bases from J, with 11 bases between. CDR3 size: 15 residues. CDR3 loop: CASSLWDTLNTEAFF. The CDR3 DNA reads as TGTGCCAGCAGTTTGTGGGACACCTTGAACACTGAAGCTTTCTTT.

This clonotype was observed at least ten times. This chain joins TRBV12-3 or TRBV12-4 and TRBJ2-3; maybe TRBD2 (6 bases). The V gene lost 2 bases and the J gene lost 2 bases, with 11 bases spanning the gap. The CDR3 totals 15 residues. The CDR3 DNA follows: TGTGCCAGCAGTTTATGGCTAGCGCTCACAGATACGCAGTATTTT. Protein: CASSLWLALTDTQYF.